The 22 T cell receptor beta chains presented below share a single source sample, sequenced in a study of T-cell memory formation after mild COVID-19 (dated by TCRdb to about 2021). The library relied on 5' RACE. Sequencing was performed on an Illumina NovaSeq 6000. TCRdb's own reprocessing of the public reads used fastp at Q25 and MiXCR and kept productive beta chains. Each CDR3 protein appears once, grouped with its most common genes and DNA. In this sample the table shows 65,000 to 90,000 distinct CDR3 sequences, roughly 13% of which occur a single time. The top ten clones comprise 31% of the sample. Sequencing input: PBMCs or a T cell subset sorted from them (not recorded which). All receptors come from an adult woman who had mild COVID-19 (a few samples of this study predate the infection). The sample titles of this study are shuffled in the database, so cell type and time point are left out; the donor was told from shared clones.

This clonotype was observed a handful of times. This rearrangement joins TRBV4-2 to TRBJ2-2, with TRBD2 as a possible D gene (6 bases). Germline V gives CDR1 LGHNA, CDR2 YNFKEQ. The CDR3 runs 15 residues. V lost 0 bases and J lost 7, with 12 bases in between. The CDR3: CASSQESLGGGELFF. CDR3 DNA: TGTGCCAGCAGCCAAGAATCCCTCGGGGGCGGGGAGCTGTTTTTT.

This chain uses TRBV6-5 with TRBJ2-7; the D gene is possibly TRBD2 (5 bases). Germline values: CDR1 MNHEY, CDR2 SVGAGI. CDR3 size: 16 residues. V was pared by 2 bases and J by 5 bases, with 19 bases between. The CDR3 is CASSYLGRTEADEQYF. The CDR3 DNA sequence: TGTGCCAGCAGTTACCTCGGACGGACGGAAGCGGACGAGCAGTACTTC.

In its sample, this clonotype was seen a few times. V gene TRBV20-1 combines with J gene TRBJ1-4; D call uncertain. Trimming left V 3 bases short and J 7 bases short, with 18 bases between. The length of the CDR3 is 15 residues. Looked up from germline, CDR1 is DFQATT and CDR2 is SNEGSKA (reference sequence). This CDR3 is CSARVVGEGGEKLFF. CDR3 DNA: TGCAGTGCTAGGGTTGTCGGGGAAGGTGGTGAAAAACTGTTTTTT.

The chain links TRBV4-3 to TRBJ1-4; D might be TRBD1 (6 bases). Trimming cost V 3 bases and J 7 bases, with 12 bases left between them. The CDR3 spans 14 residues. Germline V gene data show CDR1 as LGHNA and CDR2 as YSLEER. CDR3 sequence reads: CASSHPGGGEKLFF. DNA of the CDR3: TGCGCCAGCAGCCACCCGGGGGGCGGTGAAAAACTGTTTTTT.

This clonotype was picked up a small number of times. The V gene is TRBV27, the J gene TRBJ2-7; TRBD2 is a possible D gene (5 bases). Germline assignment: CDR1 MNHEY and CDR2 SMNVEV (reference sequence). The CDR3 loop spans 13 amino acids. V was trimmed by 5 bases and J by 3 bases, leaving 11 bases between them. The CDR3, as DNA: TGTGCCAGCAGTCTTTCCGGGAACTACGAGCAGTACTTC. Translating it yields CASSLSGNYEQYF.

The chain links TRBV12-3 or TRBV12-4 to TRBJ2-6; perhaps TRBD1 as D (5 bases). Trimming shortened V by 1 base and J by 0 bases, and 7 bases separated the two germline ends. CDR3 size: 16 residues. Written as DNA, the CDR3 is TGTGCCAGCAGTTTAGACAGGTCCTCTGGGGCCAACGTCCTGACTTTC. Protein product: CASSLDRSSGANVLTF.

The table lists this clonotype with a few counts. The rearrangement joins TRBV24-1 to TRBJ2-3; a weak D match, TRBD1 (5 bases). The CDR3 loop spans 22 amino acids. The germline V and J ends were trimmed by 4 bases and 1 base, with 32 bases remaining between them. The germline V gene encodes CDR1 KGHDR and CDR2 SFDVKD. CDR3: CATSDPSMKSGPSDPGTDTQYF. CDR3 DNA: TGTGCCACCAGTGACCCGTCAATGAAATCAGGGCCCAGTGATCCTGGCACAGATACGCAGTATTTT.

This rearrangement joins TRBV19 to TRBJ2-7; possibly TRBD2 for D (7 bases). V was cut by 4 bases and J by 5 bases, with 18 bases left in between. Germline V gene lookup returns CDR1 LNHDA and CDR2 SQIVND (reference sequence). This CDR3 comprises 15 residues. The CDR3 region has the DNA TGTGCCAGTAGTACGGTGGGGGGGGCTATCGACGAGCAGTACTTC. Amino acids: CASSTVGGAIDEQYF.

Only a few counts were recorded for this clonotype. The J gene is TRBJ2-1, the V gene TRBV4-1; D uncertain. The CDR3 extends over 14 amino acids. CDR1 MGHRA and CDR2 YSYEKL come from the germline V gene. Trimming removed 3 bases from V and 6 bases from J, with 12 bases in between. This chain's CDR3 is CASSQTRVGNEQFF. The CDR3 nucleotides read TGCGCCAGCAGCCAGACGCGTGTTGGCAATGAGCAGTTCTTC.

The chain carries TRBV18 and TRBJ2-1, with unresolved D. Germline V gives CDR1 KGHSH, CDR2 LQKENI. The V gene lost 2 bases and the J gene lost 7 bases, with 6 bases spanning the gap. There are 12 residues in the CDR3. The chain's CDR3 is CASSPIGNEQFF. The CDR3 nucleotides read TGTGCCAGCTCACCAATTGGGAATGAGCAGTTCTTC. Filled out from reference TRBV18 and TRBJ2-1, the complete variable domain reads NAGVMQNPRHLVRRRGQEARLRCSPMKGHSHVYWYRQLPEEGLKFMVYLQKENIIDESGMPKERFSAEFPKEGPSILRIQQVVRGDSAAYFCASSPIGNEQFFGPGTRLTVL.

The genes are TRBV9 and TRBJ2-7; no clear D. V dropped 3 bases and J dropped 2 bases, with 12 bases sitting between them. The CDR3 loop spans 14 amino acids. The germline V gene encodes CDR1 SGDLS and CDR2 YYNGEE. The CDR3 coding sequence is TGTGCCAGCAGCGCACTCGATGGACCCTACGAGCAGTACTTC. Its protein is CASSALDGPYEQYF.

The chain uses TRBV2 and TRBJ2-1; D could derive from TRBD1 or TRBD2 (5 bases each). From germline, CDR1 is SNHLY and CDR2 FYNNEI. Between the trimmed V and J ends, which lost 2 bases and 7 bases, there was a span of 12 bases. This CDR3 contains 14 residues. The CDR3 reads CASSEPGRKNEQFF. DNA of the CDR3: TGTGCCAGCAGTGAACCGGGGCGGAAGAATGAGCAGTTCTTC.

This chain uses TRBV6-6 with TRBJ2-7; 7 bases are a match to TRBD2. CDR1 and CDR2 from the germline V gene are MNHNY and SVGAGI (reference sequence). V lost 0 bases and J lost 6; bases outside the gene matches: 5. CDR3 length: 14 amino acids. For the CDR3, the DNA is TGTGCCAGCAGTTACTCGGGGGGGTTGCTCGAGCAGTACTTC. The encoded protein is CASSYSGGLLEQYF.

V gene TRBV12-3 or TRBV12-4 combines with J gene TRBJ2-3; 9 positions agree with TRBD1. The CDR3 runs 19 residues. V dropped 4 bases and J dropped 1; count of bases not matched to a gene: 15. The CDR3, as DNA: TGTGCCAGCAGTTCTGACCGGGACAGGGTACTATCGGGCACAGATACGCAGTATTTT. This encodes CASSSDRDRVLSGTDTQYF.

This clonotype was recorded once. The V gene is TRBV9, the J gene TRBJ1-4; D gene ambiguous. CDR3 size: 15 residues. The germline gives CDR1 SGDLS, CDR2 YYNGEE. V shed 3 bases and J shed 0 bases, with 9 bases lying between them. CDR3 loop: CASSGPGTTNEKLFF. The CDR3 bases are TGTGCCAGCAGCGGGCCAGGCACAACTAATGAAAAACTGTTTTTT.

The V call is TRBV11-1, the J call TRBJ1-2; D is perhaps TRBD1 (6 bases). Germline V CDR1 and CDR2: SGHAT, FQDESV (reference sequence). V lost 1 base and J 8 bases, leaving 11 bases between the germline ends. The CDR3 is 13 amino acids. The CDR3 protein is CASSLDRESGYTF. As DNA, the CDR3 is TGTGCCAGCAGCTTAGACAGGGAAAGCGGCTACACCTTC.

This clonotype has a handful of counts. V is TRBV7-9 and J is TRBJ2-7, with D tentatively TRBD1 or TRBD2 (5 bases each). The germline CDR1 and CDR2 sequences are SEHNR and FQNEAQ (reference sequence). The CDR3 sequence is 13 residues long. The ends were cut back, 2 bases at V and 5 bases at J, with 10 bases in the middle. CDR3 protein: CASSLPEGHEQYF. DNA for the CDR3: TGTGCCAGCAGCTTACCAGAGGGGCACGAGCAGTACTTC.

This clonotype was observed a few times. The rearrangement joins TRBV6-5 to TRBJ2-3; D perhaps matches TRBD1 (5 bases). Germline V gene lookup returns CDR1 MNHEY and CDR2 SVGAGI. This CDR3 contains 16 residues. V was shortened by 0 bases and J by 0 bases, with 10 bases between the two germline ends. Written as DNA, the CDR3 is TGTGCCAGCAGTTACTCGGGGCAGGATAGCACAGATACGCAGTATTTT. This sequence encodes CASSYSGQDSTDTQYF.

This clonotype has only a few counts. V usage is TRBV7-9 and J usage is TRBJ1-1, with 9 bases aligning to TRBD1. The CDR3 runs 15 residues. Germline V gene sequence: CDR1 SEHNR, CDR2 FQNEAQ (reference sequence). V was clipped by 0 bases and J by 3 bases; unmatched bases: 2. CDR3 region: CASSLAGQGDTEAFF. In DNA form, the CDR3 reads TGTGCCAGCAGCTTAGCGGGACAGGGAGACACTGAAGCTTTCTTT.

There are many counts of this clonotype. V and J are TRBV27 and TRBJ2-5; D uncertain. Trimming removed 0 bases from V and 7 bases from J, with 3 bases in between. Germline values: CDR1 MNHEY, CDR2 SMNVEV (reference sequence). This CDR3 is built from 11 residues. The CDR3 coding sequence is TGTGCCAGCAGTTTATCTGGGACCCAGTACTTC. Translation gives CASSLSGTQYF.

The chain is built from TRBV7-9 and TRBJ1-5; 9 bases line up with TRBD1. The V gene's germline CDR1 is SEHNR and CDR2 FQNEAQ (reference sequence). With 5 bases clipped from V and 11 bases from J, the junction kept 7 bases outside the gene matches. This CDR3 region has 13 residues. The CDR3 loop reads CASSRTGGPSQHF. The CDR3 DNA reads TGTGCCAGCAGCCGCACAGGGGGCCCATCCCAGCATTTT.

The chain combines TRBV7-2 with TRBJ2-5; 11 positions match TRBD2. V gave up 5 bases and J gave up 1 base; unmatched junction bases: 6. This CDR3 has 16 amino acids. CDR1 is SGHTA and CDR2 is FQGNSA in the germline V gene. The CDR3 reads CASSLGTSGFQETQYF. CDR3 DNA sequence: TGTGCCAGCAGCCTAGGGACTAGCGGATTCCAAGAGACCCAGTACTTC. Full variable domain (outside the CDR3, taken from reference TRBV7-2 and TRBJ2-5): GAGVSQSPSNKVTEKGKDVELRCDPISGHTALYWYRQSLGQGLEFLIYFQGNSAPDKSGLPSDRFSAERTGGSVSTLTIQRTQQEDSAVYLCASSLGTSGFQETQYFGPGTRLLVL.